This T cell receptor beta chain is from a study of identical twins. Unique molecular identifiers were present on the cDNA, and a universal primer site came from template switching. MiXCR, applied by TCRdb to the 5' RACE reads, yields one record per CDR3 protein. The sample lists under 450,000 distinct CDR3 sequences; around 20% were seen once. Trimming shortened V by 5 bases and J by 7 bases, and 14 bases separated the two germline ends. The germline V gene encodes CDR1 LNHNV and CDR2 YYDKDF (reference sequence). CDR3 length: 13 amino acids. With regard to this clonotype: Its cognate antigen is unknown.

Study results and limitations: There was an excess of low generation probability in the out-of-frame alpha sequences that twins shared. Weaker excess twin sharing was seen among beta out-of-frame sequences. In cord blood, abundant beta clonotypes had fewer insertions; memory showed no trend.

The V call is TRBV15, the J call TRBJ1-1; a weak D match, TRBD1 (6 bases). The origin of this receptor is a man aged 50-60 years in good health. Sequenced material: naive T cells sorted from blood. The CDR3 DNA sequence: TGTGCCACCAGCCCTCGGACAGCGGGTGAAGCTTTCTTT. This sequence encodes CATSPRTAGEAFF.